This T cell receptor (beta chain) was captured by sequencing in a study of blood T cell repertoires in COVID-19. Overall study context: PBMCs, B-cell-depleted T cells, or T cells provided the cDNA or gDNA that made up the material.

This CDR3 contains 14 residues. V was clipped by 8 bases and J by 3 bases; unmatched bases: 5. The germline V gene has CDR1 SNHLY and CDR2 FYNNEI. Using immunoSEQ multiplex PCR, the repertoire was profiled, and TCRdb retains in-frame clones only, with some absent. The table has 65,000 to 70,000 clones, just over 85% seen once. Source material: peripheral blood. The gene calls are TRBV2 and TRBJ2-3, with 10 bases matching TRBD1. The receptor's source is a woman aged 60-75 years with acute or convalescent COVID-19. This CDR3 reads CASLDRGSTDTQYF. The CDR3 DNA follows: TGTGCCAGCCTGGACAGGGGGAGTACAGATACGCAGTATTTT.